These 18 T cell receptor beta chains were all obtained from the same sample, sequenced in a study of T cell repertoires in cytomegalovirus infection (dated by TCRdb to about 2019). Sequenced using an Illumina HiSeq 1500. TCRdb cleaned the public reads at Q25 with fastp, built clones with MiXCR and kept in-frame beta chains. Each CDR3 protein gets just one entry, which takes the most common genes and DNA from the rows behind it. This sample gives under 250,000 distinct CDR3 sequences in total; 6.5% of them show up just once. The leading ten clones occupy about 6% of the sample. Source material: PBMCs. These TCRs come from a human donor in good health (CMV status not recorded). Some clones in this sample may be carry-over from other donors' samples.

A few counts support this clonotype. The rearrangement uses TRBV28 and TRBJ2-1, with 7 positions matching TRBD1. Germline lookup yields CDR1 MDHEN and CDR2 SYDVKM. There are 16 residues in the CDR3. V trimming: 4 bases; J trimming: 0 bases; junction bases outside the gene matches: 6. The CDR3 sequence: CASSSATGRSYNEQFF. The CDR3 nucleotides read TGTGCCAGCAGTTCCGCGACAGGGCGCTCCTACAATGAGCAGTTCTTC.

At least ten counts were recorded for this clonotype. The rearrangement uses TRBV7-2 and TRBJ2-3; TRBD1 agrees at 8 bases. Germline CDR1 reads SGHTA; CDR2 reads FQGNSA. CDR3 length equals 15 residues. After removal of 4 bases from V and 6 bases from J, the junction contained 9 bases not matched to a gene. CDR3 coding DNA: TGTGCCAGCAGCTCCGGACAGGGAGTACTGGATACGCAGTATTTT. As protein: CASSSGQGVLDTQYF.

This clonotype was counted at least ten times. This sequence joins TRBV4-1 and TRBJ1-3; possible D gene TRBD1, 5 bases. The CDR3 is 15 amino acids. The V end was cut by 6 bases, the J end by 1 base, with 13 bases between. The germline CDR1 and CDR2 sequences are MGHRA and YSYEKL. In DNA form, the CDR3 reads TGCGCCAGCAGACAGGTTTTCGCTTCTGGAAACACCATATATTTT. Translation: CASRQVFASGNTIYF.

This clonotype was seen ten or more times. The gene calls are TRBV7-3 and TRBJ1-1, with 7 nucleotides matching TRBD1. V dropped 2 bases and J dropped 7; count of bases not matched to a gene: 4. The germline V gene has CDR1 SGHTA and CDR2 FQGTGA. The CDR3 consists of 13 residues. The CDR3 is CASSLYRDSEAFF. The CDR3 nucleotides read TGTGCCAGCAGCTTATACCGGGACAGTGAAGCTTTCTTT.

The sample holds many counts of this clonotype. The chain combines TRBV6-2 or TRBV6-3 with TRBJ2-1; TRBD1 is a possible D gene (6 bases). In germline, CDR1 is MNHEY, CDR2 SVGEGT. Trimming left V 4 bases short and J 2 bases short, with 12 bases between. The CDR3 is 15 amino acids. The DNA for the CDR3 is TGTGCCAGCAGTTCCCCGGGACAAACCTACAATGAGCAGTTCTTC. The encoded protein is CASSSPGQTYNEQFF.

In its sample, this clonotype was seen many times. This chain joins TRBV29-1 and TRBJ1-3, with 9 bases matching TRBD1. With 1 base clipped from V and 0 bases from J, the junction kept 13 bases outside the gene matches. Germline values: CDR1 SQVTM, CDR2 ANQGSEA. This CDR3 comprises 19 residues. The CDR3 loop is CSVEVRGTGRWLSGNTIYF. CDR3 in DNA: TGCAGCGTTGAAGTTCGCGGGACAGGGAGGTGGCTCTCTGGAAACACCATATATTTT.

This clonotype was counted a few times. The chain carries TRBV29-1 and TRBJ2-4, with 11 bases fitting TRBD2. CDR1 is SQVTM, CDR2 ANQGSEA, per germline. This CDR3 region has 14 residues. After removal of 8 bases from V and 8 bases from J, the junction contained 11 bases not matched to a gene. CDR3: CSTALLAGEDIQYF. CDR3 nucleotides: TGCAGCACCGCCCTACTAGCGGGGGAGGACATTCAGTACTTC.

This clonotype was recorded many times. V gene TRBV29-1 combines with J gene TRBJ1-2, with unresolved D. V gave up 4 bases and J gave up 2 bases, with 11 bases separating them. The CDR3 runs to 13 residues. CDR1 is SQVTM and CDR2 is ANQGSEA in the germline V gene. The CDR3 nucleotides read TGCAGCGTTGCGAAACCTATCAACTATGGCTACACCTTC. It specifies CSVAKPINYGYTF.

This clonotype was seen ten or more times. This sequence joins TRBV9 and TRBJ2-1; D possibly corresponds to TRBD2 (6 bases). Germline-derived CDR1 and CDR2 are SGDLS and YYNGEE. Trimming shortened V by 0 bases and J by 0 bases, and 13 bases separated the two germline ends. CDR3 size: 17 residues. The CDR3 loop reads CASSVEGGGSSYNEQFF. CDR3 coding DNA: TGTGCCAGCAGCGTAGAGGGTGGGGGGAGCTCCTACAATGAGCAGTTCTTC.

This clonotype was observed at least ten times. V and J are TRBV20-1 and TRBJ2-5; 9 bases match TRBD2. Germline assignment: CDR1 DFQATT and CDR2 SNEGSKA (reference sequence). The V segment lost 0 bases and the J segment 9 bases; nucleotides outside the gene matches: 11. This CDR3 has 15 amino acids. CDR3: CSARDLTSGPGAQYF. CDR3 in DNA: TGCAGTGCTAGAGATCTGACTAGCGGTCCGGGGGCCCAGTACTTC.

This clonotype appeared many times. Given the absence of the conserved phenylalanine or tryptophan at the CDR3 end, a read error is likely. Because the CDR3's place on the DNA is in doubt, the DNA is left out and the CDR3 is given as listed by TCRdb. The genes are TRBV7-6 and TRBJ2-7; the table's TRBD2 call for D was not verified on the DNA. Ends included, the CDR3 has 9 residues. CDR1 is SGHVS, CDR2 FNYEAQ, per germline. CDR3 amino acids: CASSLGLPD.

This clonotype was observed at least ten times. This sequence joins TRBV18 and TRBJ2-3, with D perhaps matching TRBD1 or TRBD2 (5 bases each). The V end lost 4 bases, the J end lost 5 bases, and 10 bases lay between the germline ends. This CDR3 contains 13 residues. Germline values: CDR1 KGHSH, CDR2 LQKENI. CDR3 nucleotides: TGTGCCAGCTCACTAACAGGAGGAGATACGCAGTATTTT. Amino acid sequence: CASSLTGGDTQYF.

This clonotype was seen repeatedly, ten times or more. The V gene is TRBV7-9, the J gene TRBJ2-1; 10 positions agree with TRBD2. The CDR3 sequence is 17 residues long. V dropped 5 bases and J dropped 4; count of bases not matched to a gene: 11. Germline V gene lookup returns CDR1 SEHNR and CDR2 FQNEAQ (reference sequence). Written as DNA, the CDR3 is TGTGCCAGCAGCCACCCCGGGGCTAGCGGGGGATACAATGAGCAGTTCTTC. Translation gives CASSHPGASGGYNEQFF.

This clonotype was observed at least ten times. The J gene is TRBJ2-1, the V gene TRBV7-2; D may be TRBD2 (7 bases). The CDR3 runs 15 residues. The V gene's germline CDR1 is SGHTA and CDR2 FQGNSA. Trimming left V 3 bases short and J 9 bases short, with 18 bases between. Here the CDR3 reads CASSLAIGGGPEQFF. The DNA for the CDR3 is TGTGCCAGCAGCTTGGCCATAGGGGGGGGCCCTGAGCAGTTCTTC. The complete variable domain, with remaining parts taken from reference TRBV7-2 and TRBJ2-1, reads GAGVSQSPSNKVTEKGKDVELRCDPISGHTALYWYRQSLGQGLEFLIYFQGNSAPDKSGLPSDRFSAERTGGSVSTLTIQRTQQEDSAVYLCASSLAIGGGPEQFFGPGTRLTVL.

This clonotype showed up many times. The V gene is TRBV7-2, the J gene TRBJ1-4; D is ambiguous. CDR3 length equals 14 residues. V was trimmed by 1 base and J by 3 bases, leaving 6 bases between them. CDR1 and CDR2 (germline): SGHTA, FQGNSA. The CDR3 is CASSLGAANEKLFF. The CDR3 coding sequence is TGTGCCAGCAGCTTAGGAGCCGCTAATGAAAAACTGTTTTTT.

This clonotype occurred a few times. This chain connects TRBV28 to TRBJ2-7; a possible D gene is TRBD1 (6 bases). Germline V lookup: CDR1 MDHEN, CDR2 SYDVKM. The length of the CDR3 is 14 residues. The V end lost 3 bases, the J end lost 2 bases, and 11 bases lay between the germline ends. The CDR3, as DNA: TGTGCCAGCAGTTTCAGGGGTCCGACCTACGAGCAGTACTTC. This encodes CASSFRGPTYEQYF.

Many counts were recorded for this clonotype. This sequence joins TRBV29-1 and TRBJ1-5; no firm D call. Trimming pared 4 bases from V and 7 bases from J, leaving 14 bases between. Germline V gene sequence: CDR1 SQVTM, CDR2 ANQGSEA. The CDR3 length is 13 residues. The CDR3 protein is CSVAFRTDQPQHF. The DNA for the CDR3 is TGCAGCGTTGCGTTCAGAACAGACCAGCCCCAGCATTTT.

This clonotype has ten or more counts. J is TRBJ2-1 and V is TRBV5-1; D gene uncertain. With 0 bases removed from V and 3 bases from J, the gap between germline ends came to 7 bases. Germline V gene sequence: CDR1 SGHRS, CDR2 YFSETQ. The CDR3 spans 14 residues. The CDR3 reads CASSLEGNYNEQFF. CDR3 DNA: TGCGCCAGCAGCTTGGAGGGCAACTACAATGAGCAGTTCTTC.